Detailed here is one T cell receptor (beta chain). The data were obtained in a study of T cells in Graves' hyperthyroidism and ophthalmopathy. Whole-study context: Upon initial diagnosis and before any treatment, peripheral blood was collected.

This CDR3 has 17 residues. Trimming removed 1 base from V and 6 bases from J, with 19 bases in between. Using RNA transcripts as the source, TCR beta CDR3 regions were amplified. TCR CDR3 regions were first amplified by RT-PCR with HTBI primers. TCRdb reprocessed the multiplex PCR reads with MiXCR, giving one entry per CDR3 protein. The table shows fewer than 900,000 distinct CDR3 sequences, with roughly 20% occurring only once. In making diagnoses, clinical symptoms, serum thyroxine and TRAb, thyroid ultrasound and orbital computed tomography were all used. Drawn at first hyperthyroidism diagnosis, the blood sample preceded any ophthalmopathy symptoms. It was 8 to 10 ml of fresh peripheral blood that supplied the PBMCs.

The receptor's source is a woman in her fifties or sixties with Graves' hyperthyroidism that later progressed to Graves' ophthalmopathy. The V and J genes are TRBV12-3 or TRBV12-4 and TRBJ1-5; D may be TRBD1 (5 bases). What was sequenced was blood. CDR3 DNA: TGTGCCAGCAGTTTAGTTGGCCGGGTGGGGGGTGTTCAGCCCCAGCATTTT. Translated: CASSLVGRVGGVQPQHF.